The entry below gives a single TCR beta chain sequence along with its context. The data were taken from a study of Ad26.COV2.S vaccination and SARS-CoV-2 variants. Treatment noted: around 19 received Ad26.COV2.S at low or high dose, single or two shots; several received placebo; per-sample allocation not given. Collection of the samples took place on day 63 after the first injection of vaccine or placebo. An 18-55-year-old adult in Boston served as donor. Sequencing was performed with immunoSEQ multiplex PCR; in TCRdb, only in-frame clones are kept and a portion is missing. The sample has about 680,000 clones; 89% are singletons. The sequenced sample was peripheral blood, obtained in a trial of Ad26.COV2.S vaccine versus placebo. This TCR came from a person aged 18 to 65 who received the Ad26.COV2.S COVID-19 vaccine or a placebo.

CDR3 residues: CASSYSWTGISYEQYF. For the CDR3, the DNA is TGTGCCAGCAGTTACTCCTGGACAGGGATTTCCTACGAGCAGTACTTC. V is TRBV6-5 and J is TRBJ2-7, with 8 bases lining up with TRBD1. This CDR3 contains 16 residues. Germline loops: CDR1 MNHEY, CDR2 SVGAGI. V lost 0 bases to trimming and J lost 1 base; unmatched junction nucleotides: 5.